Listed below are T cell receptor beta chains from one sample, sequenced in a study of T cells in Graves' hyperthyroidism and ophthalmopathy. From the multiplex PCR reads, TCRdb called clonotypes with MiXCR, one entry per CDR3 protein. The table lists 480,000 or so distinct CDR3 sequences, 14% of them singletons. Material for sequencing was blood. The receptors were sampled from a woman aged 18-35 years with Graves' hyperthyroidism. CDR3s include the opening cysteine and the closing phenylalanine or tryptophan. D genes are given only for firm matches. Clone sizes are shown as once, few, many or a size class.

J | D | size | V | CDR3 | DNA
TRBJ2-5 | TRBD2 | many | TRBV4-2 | CASSPGLAGALNQETQYF | TGTGCCAGCAGCCCGGGACTAGCGGGAGCTTTGAACCAAGAGACCCAGTACTTC
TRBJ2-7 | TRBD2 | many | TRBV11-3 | CASSLGTSEEQYF | TGTGCCAGCAGCTTAGGAACTAGCGAGGAGCAGTACTTC
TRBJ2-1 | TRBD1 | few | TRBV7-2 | CASSVMTGFNEQFF | TGTGCCAGCAGCGTAATGACAGGGTTCAATGAGCAGTTCTTC
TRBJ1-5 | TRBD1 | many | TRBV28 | CASSLSHRGQPQHF | TGTGCCAGCAGTCTATCTCACAGGGGACAGCCCCAGCATTTT
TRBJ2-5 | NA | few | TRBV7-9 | CASSLEWSQYF | TGTGCCAGCAGCTTAGAATGGTCCCAGTACTTC
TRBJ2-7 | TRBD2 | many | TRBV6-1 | CASRPGGSGSFFSYEQYF | TGTGCCAGCAGACCCGGGGGTAGCGGGAGTTTCTTCTCCTACGAGCAGTACTTC
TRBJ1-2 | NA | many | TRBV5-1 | CASSLETDGSFYGYTF | TGCGCCAGCAGCTTGGAAACGGACGGCTCTTTCTATGGCTACACCTTC
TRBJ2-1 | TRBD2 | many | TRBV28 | CASRRGAGNEQFF | TGTGCCAGCCGCCGGGGAGCGGGAAATGAGCAGTTCTTC
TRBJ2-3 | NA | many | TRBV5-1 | CASSLAGDVSTDTQYF | TGCGCCAGCAGCTTGGCGGGGGACGTTAGCACAGATACGCAGTATTTT
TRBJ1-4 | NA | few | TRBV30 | CACDRSNEKLFF | TGTGCCTGTGACAGAAGTAATGAAAAACTGTTTTTT
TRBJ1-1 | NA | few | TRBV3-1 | CASSRKNMLNTEAFF | TGTGCCAGCAGCCGAAAAAACATGTTGAACACTGAAGCTTTCTTT
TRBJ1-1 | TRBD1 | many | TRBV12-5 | CASGLVLVGGGNTEAFF | TGTGCTAGTGGTTTGGTACTGGTTGGAGGGGGCAACACTGAAGCTTTCTTT
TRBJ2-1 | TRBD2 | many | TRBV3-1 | CASSQEVAGAAWFF | TGTGCCAGCAGCCAAGAAGTAGCGGGAGCGGCTTGGTTCTTC
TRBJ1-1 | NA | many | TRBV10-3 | CAISETGMNTEAFF | TGTGCCATCAGTGAGACAGGTATGAACACTGAAGCTTTCTTT
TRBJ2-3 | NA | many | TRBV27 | CASRRQLDTDTQYF | TGTGCCAGCAGACGACAGTTAGACACAGATACGCAGTATTTT
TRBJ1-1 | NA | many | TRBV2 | CASTRSGTRQLNTEAFF | TGTGCCAGCACTCGATCGGGCACCCGACAATTGAACACTGAAGCTTTCTTT
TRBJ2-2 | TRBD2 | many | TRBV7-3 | CASSTSGSAGELFF | TGTGCCAGCAGCACTAGCGGGAGCGCCGGGGAGCTGTTTTTT
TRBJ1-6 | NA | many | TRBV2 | CASKEGSPLHF | TGTGCCAGCAAAGAGGGGTCACCCCTCCACTTT
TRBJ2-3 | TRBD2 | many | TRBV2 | CASRDGLAGGHTQYF | TGTGCCAGCAGAGACGGACTAGCGGGAGGTCATACGCAGTATTTT
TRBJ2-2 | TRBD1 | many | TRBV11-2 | CASAAQGAVGSGELFF | TGTGCCAGCGCAGCCCAGGGGGCAGTTGGGTCCGGGGAGCTGTTTTTT
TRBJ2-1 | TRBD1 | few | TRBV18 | CASSDRDRVGYEQFF | TGTGCCAGCTCAGACCGGGACAGGGTTGGCTATGAGCAGTTCTTC